Listed below are T cell receptor beta chains from one sample, sequenced in a study of regulatory and conventional T cells in RAG deficiency. Assay: immunoSEQ multiplex PCR; the TCRdb copy retains only in-frame clones and omits some. This table holds 25,000 to 35,000 clones, about 93% found once. Another study also made use of these data, one on regulatory T cells.

What was sequenced was Tregs sorted from blood. Receptors originate from a human donor in good health. Both conserved end residues are part of each CDR3. Fields, in order: clone size, J gene, V gene, D gene, CDR3 DNA, CDR3 protein. D genes are given only for firm matches. Not all rows give a size; the values are once, few, many and, for expanded clones, a class.

abundance: -; j_gene: TRBJ1-5; v_gene: TRBV9; d_gene: -; CDR3nt: TGTGCCAGCAGCGTAGATTACAGTCTTAATCAGCCCCAGCATTTT; CDR3aa: CASSVDYSLNQPQHF
abundance: once; j_gene: TRBJ2-3; v_gene: TRBV4-1; d_gene: TRBD1; CDR3nt: TGCGCCAGCAGCCACTCACCTCCGGGACAGGGGACCACAGATACGCAGTATTTT; CDR3aa: CASSHSPPGQGTTDTQYF
abundance: few; j_gene: TRBJ1-2; v_gene: TRBV9; d_gene: -; CDR3nt: TGTGCCAGCAGCGTTGGCATATCGGGCTACACCTTC; CDR3aa: CASSVGISGYTF
abundance: -; j_gene: TRBJ1-4; v_gene: TRBV25-1; d_gene: -; CDR3nt: TGTGCCAGCAGTGACCGGAGAAAGCGTTTAAATGAAAAACTGTTTTTT; CDR3aa: CASSDRRKRLNEKLFF
abundance: -; j_gene: TRBJ1-6; v_gene: TRBV7-3; d_gene: -; CDR3nt: TGTGCCAGCAGCTCCCAAAGGGTAGGGTATAATTCACCCCTCCACTTT; CDR3aa: CASSSQRVGYNSPLHF
abundance: medium-sized; j_gene: TRBJ1-1; v_gene: TRBV7-9; d_gene: TRBD1; CDR3nt: TGTGCCAGCAGCTTAGTTTTTGAGACAGGGGTACCAGACACTGAAGCTTTCTTT; CDR3aa: CASSLVFETGVPDTEAFF
abundance: -; j_gene: TRBJ2-1; v_gene: TRBV5-1; d_gene: TRBD2; CDR3nt: TGCGCCAGCAGCGGAGAACTAGCGGGGGGTTACAATGAGCAGTTCTTC; CDR3aa: CASSGELAGGYNEQFF
abundance: -; j_gene: TRBJ2-5; v_gene: TRBV6-1; d_gene: TRBD1; CDR3nt: TGTGCCAGCAGTGCTGGCGATAACAGGGGGTGGGAGACCCAGTACTTC; CDR3aa: CASSAGDNRGWETQYF
abundance: -; j_gene: TRBJ2-1; v_gene: TRBV19; d_gene: -; CDR3nt: TGTGCCAGTAGTATAGTCCCGGCAGGTGGTATCGGTGAGCAGTTCTTC; CDR3aa: CASSIVPAGGIGEQFF
abundance: -; j_gene: TRBJ2-5; v_gene: TRBV12-5; d_gene: TRBD1; CDR3nt: TGTGCTAGTGGTTCACAGGGGGCTTTGGAGACCCAGTACTTC; CDR3aa: CASGSQGALETQYF
abundance: -; j_gene: TRBJ1-1; v_gene: TRBV6-6; d_gene: TRBD1; CDR3nt: TGTGCCAGCAGGATGACAGGGGGCACTAAGAACACTGAAGCTTTCTTT; CDR3aa: CASRMTGGTKNTEAFF
abundance: -; j_gene: TRBJ1-5; v_gene: TRBV7-8; d_gene: TRBD1; CDR3nt: TGTGCCAGCAGCTTAGCGGGACAGGGGAGAAGTCAGCCCCAGCATTTT; CDR3aa: CASSLAGQGRSQPQHF
abundance: -; j_gene: TRBJ2-7; v_gene: TRBV7-3; d_gene: TRBD2; CDR3nt: TGTGCCAGCAGCTTAAAACCCCCCGGCGGGGGAGCCGCCGCCTACGAGCAGTACTTC; CDR3aa: CASSLKPPGGGAAAYEQYF
abundance: -; j_gene: TRBJ2-2; v_gene: TRBV25-1; d_gene: -; CDR3nt: TGTGCCAGCAGTTATCTTAGGGGATCGAACACCGGGGAGCTGTTTTTT; CDR3aa: CASSYLRGSNTGELFF
abundance: -; j_gene: TRBJ2-1; v_gene: TRBV9; d_gene: -; CDR3nt: TGTGCCAGCAGCGTAGAAGGAGAGCAGTTCTTC; CDR3aa: CASSVEGEQFF
abundance: -; j_gene: TRBJ1-1; v_gene: TRBV5-1; d_gene: TRBD1; CDR3nt: TGCGCCAGCAGCTCCGGGACAGGGGCCGTTCCGAACACTGAAGCTTTCTTT; CDR3aa: CASSSGTGAVPNTEAFF
abundance: -; j_gene: TRBJ1-4; v_gene: TRBV30; d_gene: TRBD1; CDR3nt: TGTGCCTGGAGTAGGGACAGGGGGAAACTGTTTTTT; CDR3aa: CAWSRDRGKLFF
abundance: -; j_gene: TRBJ2-4; v_gene: TRBV6-6; d_gene: TRBD1; CDR3nt: TGTGCCAGCAGTTACCGGACAGGGATGAAGGACATTCAGTACTTC; CDR3aa: CASSYRTGMKDIQYF
abundance: -; j_gene: TRBJ2-3; v_gene: TRBV19; d_gene: TRBD1; CDR3nt: TGTGCCAGTAGTAGGGACAGTGGCACAGATACGCAGTATTTT; CDR3aa: CASSRDSGTDTQYF
abundance: -; j_gene: TRBJ2-7; v_gene: TRBV6-6; d_gene: -; CDR3nt: TGTGCCAGCAGTTCGGGCCAGCGGCTCTACGAGCAGTACTTC; CDR3aa: CASSSGQRLYEQYF
abundance: -; j_gene: TRBJ1-5; v_gene: TRBV6-1; d_gene: -; CDR3nt: TGTGCCAGCAATGTTTGGACCGAGGGGGGTCAGCCCCAGCATTTT; CDR3aa: CASNVWTEGGQPQHF
abundance: -; j_gene: TRBJ2-7; v_gene: TRBV10-2; d_gene: -; CDR3nt: TGCGCCAGCAGTTCGGAATCGATGGGCCACTACTACGAGCAGTACTTC; CDR3aa: CASSSESMGHYYEQYF
abundance: -; j_gene: TRBJ2-7; v_gene: TRBV18; d_gene: -; CDR3nt: TGTGCCAGCTCACCAATGCAGGGGTTTTCCCACGAGCAGTACTTC; CDR3aa: CASSPMQGFSHEQYF
abundance: -; j_gene: TRBJ2-7; v_gene: TRBV28; d_gene: TRBD1; CDR3nt: TGTGCCAGCAGTTTACGAGGGGGCAATGTTTACGAGCAGTACTTC; CDR3aa: CASSLRGGNVYEQYF
abundance: -; j_gene: TRBJ1-2; v_gene: TRBV4-2; d_gene: TRBD1; CDR3nt: TGTGCCAGCAGCCAAGAAATTAGGGCGAGACAGGGAGAGTTCTATTTC; CDR3aa: CASSQEIRARQGEFYF
abundance: -; j_gene: TRBJ2-2; v_gene: TRBV11-2; d_gene: -; CDR3nt: TGTGCCAGCAGACCGACAGGGAGGACCGGGGAGCTGTTTTTT; CDR3aa: CASRPTGRTGELFF
abundance: -; j_gene: TRBJ2-3; v_gene: TRBV29-1; d_gene: TRBD2; CDR3nt: TGCAGCGTTAGTAGCGGGGTCAGCACAGATACGCAGTATTTT; CDR3aa: CSVSSGVSTDTQYF
abundance: -; j_gene: TRBJ2-5; v_gene: TRBV18; d_gene: -; CDR3nt: TGTGCCAGCTCACCAGAGCAAGAGACCCAGTACTTC; CDR3aa: CASSPEQETQYF
abundance: -; j_gene: TRBJ1-1; v_gene: TRBV19; d_gene: -; CDR3nt: TGTGCCAGTAGTAAAAACCCTCCCCCTGAAGCTTTCTTT; CDR3aa: CASSKNPPPEAFF
abundance: -; j_gene: TRBJ1-1; v_gene: TRBV5-6; d_gene: -; CDR3nt: TGTGCCAGCAGCTGGTCGCCGAACACTGAAGCTTTCTTT; CDR3aa: CASSWSPNTEAFF
abundance: -; j_gene: TRBJ2-5; v_gene: TRBV30; d_gene: -; CDR3nt: TGTGCCTGGGGGGTCCGGGGGACCCAGTACTTC; CDR3aa: CAWGVRGTQYF
abundance: once; j_gene: TRBJ2-7; v_gene: TRBV5-4; d_gene: TRBD1; CDR3nt: TGTGCCAGCAGCTTGGGGGACAGGGGCGGCAACGAGCAGTACTTC; CDR3aa: CASSLGDRGGNEQYF
abundance: few; j_gene: TRBJ1-3; v_gene: TRBV7-9; d_gene: TRBD1; CDR3nt: TGTGCCAGCAGCTTTTATGGGACAGGGGCCGCCGAGTTGGGATTT; CDR3aa: CASSFYGTGAAELGF
abundance: -; j_gene: TRBJ1-2; v_gene: TRBV6-1; d_gene: -; CDR3nt: TGTGCCAGCAGTGAGGCTCAGGGGATCGGCTACACCTTC; CDR3aa: CASSEAQGIGYTF
abundance: -; j_gene: TRBJ1-2; v_gene: TRBV10-3; d_gene: -; CDR3nt: TGTGCCATCAGTGCGTTTCCGACATCTAACTATGGCTACACCTTC; CDR3aa: CAISAFPTSNYGYTF
abundance: once; j_gene: TRBJ2-2; v_gene: TRBV19; d_gene: -; CDR3nt: TGTGCCAGTAATCGAGGGCCGGGCACCGGGGAGCTGTTTTTT; CDR3aa: CASNRGPGTGELFF
abundance: -; j_gene: TRBJ1-6; v_gene: TRBV30; d_gene: -; CDR3nt: TGTGCCTGGAGTGTAAGGGACTTCTATAATTCACCCCTCCACTTT; CDR3aa: CAWSVRDFYNSPLHF
abundance: -; j_gene: TRBJ2-7; v_gene: TRBV15; d_gene: TRBD1; CDR3nt: TGTGCCACCAGCAGCCTCCCGGGACAGGGATTTCATGAGCAGTACTTC; CDR3aa: CATSSLPGQGFHEQYF
abundance: -; j_gene: TRBJ1-2; v_gene: TRBV9; d_gene: -; CDR3nt: TGTGCCAGCAGCGTCGGGCACCAATATGGCTACACCTTC; CDR3aa: CASSVGHQYGYTF
abundance: -; j_gene: TRBJ2-5; v_gene: TRBV29-1; d_gene: TRBD1; CDR3nt: TGCAGCGTTGATCGCAGGGGGTCCCAAGAGACCCAGTACTTC; CDR3aa: CSVDRRGSQETQYF
abundance: few; j_gene: TRBJ1-6; v_gene: TRBV18; d_gene: TRBD1; CDR3nt: TGTGCCAGCTCACCAACAGGGGGCGGCAATTCACCCCTCCACTTT; CDR3aa: CASSPTGGGNSPLHF
abundance: -; j_gene: TRBJ2-2; v_gene: TRBV6-1; d_gene: TRBD1; CDR3nt: TGTGCCAGCAGCGCAGGGGGCGTGGAGCTGTTTTTT; CDR3aa: CASSAGGVELFF
abundance: -; j_gene: TRBJ2-2; v_gene: TRBV7-8; d_gene: TRBD1; CDR3nt: TGTGCCAGCAGCCCACCCGGGACAGGGGTCACCGGGGAGCTGTTTTTT; CDR3aa: CASSPPGTGVTGELFF
abundance: medium-sized; j_gene: TRBJ1-5; v_gene: TRBV4-1; d_gene: -; CDR3nt: TGCGCCAGCAGCCACAGGCAGGTAAATCAGCCCCAGCATTTT; CDR3aa: CASSHRQVNQPQHF
abundance: -; j_gene: TRBJ2-7; v_gene: TRBV7-2; d_gene: -; CDR3nt: TGTGCCAGCAGCATAGAGGTAGGAGGGCAGTACTTC; CDR3aa: CASSIEVGGQYF
abundance: -; j_gene: TRBJ2-3; v_gene: TRBV7-8; d_gene: -; CDR3nt: TGTGCCAGCAGCTTAGCGAGAGCGAGGTACACAGATACGCAGTATTTT; CDR3aa: CASSLARARYTDTQYF
abundance: once; j_gene: TRBJ2-5; v_gene: TRBV30; d_gene: TRBD2; CDR3nt: TGTGCCTGGAGCCGAACCGGACCCCCGCGCGGGGGTACCCAGTACTTC; CDR3aa: CAWSRTGPPRGGTQYF
abundance: -; j_gene: TRBJ1-4; v_gene: TRBV5-1; d_gene: TRBD1; CDR3nt: TGCGCCAGCAGCCTGAGCACAGGGGGCGCGGGTGAAAAACTGTTTTTT; CDR3aa: CASSLSTGGAGEKLFF
abundance: -; j_gene: TRBJ1-4; v_gene: TRBV28; d_gene: TRBD1; CDR3nt: TGTGCCAGCAGTAACACAGGGGTTGGAGAAAAACTGTTTTTT; CDR3aa: CASSNTGVGEKLFF